Each of the 21 T cell receptor beta chains below was sequenced from the same sample in a study of blood T cell repertoires in COVID-19. Measured with immunoSEQ multiplex PCR; TCRdb has only the in-frame clones, and not every one. The data hold 190,000 or so clones, with around 85% observed a single time. Material for sequencing was PBMCs or T cells enriched from blood (not recorded which). The source of these receptors is a man aged 40-50 years who had recovered from COVID-19.

This chain joins TRBV25-1 and TRBJ2-7, with 7 bases fitting TRBD1. After removal of 3 bases from V and 0 bases from J, the junction contained 2 bases not matched to a gene. Germline assignment: CDR1 MGHDK and CDR2 SYGVNS. This CDR3 has 14 residues. CDR3: CASSDQGVSYEQYF. CDR3 DNA: TGTGCCAGCAGTGACCAGGGGGTCTCCTACGAGCAGTACTTC.

The V and J genes are TRBV19 and TRBJ1-3; 7 nucleotides agree with TRBD1. The CDR3 has 17 residues. CDR1 LNHDA and CDR2 SQIVND come from the germline V gene (reference sequence). V lost 4 bases and J lost 0; bases outside the gene matches: 9. This CDR3 is CASSRTGTVRSGNTIYF. For the CDR3, the DNA is TGTGCCAGTAGTAGAACCGGGACAGTACGCTCTGGAAACACCATATATTTT.

This clone was picked up a small number of times. The chain recombines TRBV11-2 with TRBJ1-2, with 12 bases fitting TRBD1. In germline, CDR1 is SGHAT, CDR2 FQNNGV. V shed 7 bases and J 4 bases; nucleotides not matched to a gene: 13. The CDR3 contains 17 residues. The CDR3 nucleotides read TGTGCCAGCACCAGAAGCCGGGACAGGGGGCGCAGCTATGGCTACACCTTC. Amino acids: CASTRSRDRGRSYGYTF.

The chain links TRBV18 to TRBJ2-2, with D perhaps TRBD1 (5 bases). Germline V gene data show CDR1 as KGHSH and CDR2 as LQKENI. The CDR3 spans 14 residues. V lost 8 bases and J 2 bases, leaving 12 bases between the germline ends. The CDR3 region is CASRRDRNTGELFF. The DNA of the CDR3 is TGTGCCAGCCGAAGAGACAGAAACACCGGGGAGCTGTTTTTT.

The V call is TRBV2, the J call TRBJ2-7, with D unclear. CDR1 is SNHLY, CDR2 FYNNEI, per germline. The V end was cut by 3 bases, the J end by 4 bases, with 7 bases between. The CDR3 contains 12 residues. CDR3 in DNA: TGTGCCAGCAGTGACAGGCTGTACGAGCAGTACTTC. Translated, it gives CASSDRLYEQYF.

The chain combines TRBV28 with TRBJ1-6; 8 positions agree with TRBD1. CDR1 and CDR2 from the germline V gene are MDHEN and SYDVKM. With 5 bases clipped from V and 7 bases from J, the junction kept 7 bases outside the gene matches. The length of the CDR3 is 15 residues. This CDR3 reads CASSASGQGNSPLHF. The CDR3 coding sequence is TGTGCCAGCAGTGCCTCCGGACAGGGAAATTCACCCCTCCACTTT.

The V and J genes are TRBV3-1 (or the pseudogene TRBV3-2) and TRBJ1-1, with D uncertain. The ends were cut back, 5 bases at V and 1 base at J, with 11 bases in the middle. This CDR3 comprises 14 residues. Germline assignment: CDR1 LGHDT and CDR2 YNNKEL (reference sequence). The DNA for the CDR3 is TGTGCCAGCAGCAAGAGGAGGGCGAACACTGAAGCTTTCTTT. Translating it yields CASSKRRANTEAFF.

In this sample, this clone turned up once. The chain has TRBV7-3 and TRBJ2-5; D call uncertain. CDR3 size: 13 residues. Deletions cut 5 bases from V and 2 bases from J, with 9 bases between. Germline CDR1 SGHTA, CDR2 FQGTGA. CDR3 in amino acids: CASSPPQQETQYF. The CDR3 region has the DNA TGTGCCAGCAGCCCCCCCCAGCAAGAGACCCAGTACTTC.

The V gene is TRBV7-2, the J gene TRBJ2-5; D possibly corresponds to TRBD1 (5 bases). The germline V gene encodes CDR1 SGHTA and CDR2 FQGNSA. The CDR3 is 15 amino acids. V was shortened by 2 bases and J by 5 bases, with 15 bases between the two germline ends. The CDR3 loop is CASSLRVQGGETQYF. Here the CDR3 DNA reads TGTGCCAGCAGCTTAAGGGTCCAGGGTGGGGAGACCCAGTACTTC.

The chain carries TRBV14 and TRBJ2-3; 8 nucleotides align to TRBD2. Unmatched junction bases numbered 15, after V lost 0 bases and J lost 1 base. CDR3 length equals 20 residues. Germline CDR1 reads SGHDN; CDR2 reads FVKESK. The CDR3 is CASSQDWGLVDVDRTDTQYF. CDR3 coding DNA: TGTGCCAGCAGCCAAGACTGGGGACTAGTTGATGTGGATCGCACAGATACGCAGTATTTT.

The chain employs TRBV11-3 and TRBJ2-7; the match to TRBD2 covers 12 bases. CDR1 and CDR2 from the germline V gene are SGHNT and YENEEA. The CDR3 is made up of 15 amino acids. With 1 base clipped from V and 5 bases from J, the junction kept 3 bases outside the gene matches. CDR3 loop: CASSLGTSGTNEQYF. CDR3 nucleotide sequence: TGTGCCAGCAGCTTAGGGACTAGCGGGACGAACGAGCAGTACTTC.

The chain links TRBV30 to TRBJ2-7, with 13 positions matching TRBD2. CDR1 is GTSNPN, CDR2 SVGIG, per germline (reference sequence). The CDR3 is 19 residues long. V was pared by 4 bases and J by 4 bases, with 19 bases of the junction left unmatched. Here the CDR3 reads CAWNKAPSRWTSGSYEQYF. The CDR3, as DNA: TGTGCCTGGAACAAGGCCCCCTCAAGATGGACTAGCGGGAGTTACGAGCAGTACTTC.

This clone has a single count. This chain joins TRBV2 and TRBJ2-5; TRBD2 agrees at 14 bases. The germline V gene has CDR1 SNHLY and CDR2 FYNNEI. The CDR3 runs to 15 residues. V shed 7 bases and J 5 bases; nucleotides not matched to a gene: 6. The CDR3 spells CASKRLAGGPETQYF. In DNA form, the CDR3 reads TGTGCCAGCAAACGACTAGCGGGAGGGCCTGAGACCCAGTACTTC.

This chain joins TRBV27 and TRBJ2-7, with a weak D call TRBD2 (6 bases). CDR3 size: 14 residues. V gave up 3 bases and J gave up 4 bases, with 13 bases separating them. The germline V gene encodes CDR1 MNHEY and CDR2 SMNVEV (reference sequence). The CDR3 region has the DNA TGTGCCAGCAGTTTTGGTAGCGGATTATACGAGCAGTACTTC. Residues: CASSFGSGLYEQYF.

The CDR3 sequence: CASSRLGAGRLTYEQYF. In nucleotides, the CDR3 is TGTGCCAGCAGCCGTCTCGGTGCGGGACGGTTAACCTACGAGCAGTACTTC. This chain connects TRBV7-6 to TRBJ2-7, with D possibly being TRBD2 (6 bases). CDR1 and CDR2 (germline): SGHVS, FNYEAQ. Trimming pared 5 bases from V and 2 bases from J, leaving 22 bases between. The CDR3 has 17 residues.

This chain uses TRBV10-3 with TRBJ1-1; tentatively, D is TRBD1 (5 bases). Trimming pared 8 bases from V and 1 base from J, leaving 11 bases between. The germline CDR1 and CDR2 sequences are ENHRY and SYGVKD. The CDR3 consists of 13 residues. CDR3 nucleotides: TGTGCCATCGGGCAGACAGAGAACACTGAAGCTTTCTTT. Protein: CAIGQTENTEAFF.

The chain recombines TRBV11-3 with TRBJ2-1; TRBD2 might be the D (7 bases). Germline CDR1 SGHNT, CDR2 YENEEA. Trimming pared 5 bases from V and 6 bases from J, leaving 23 bases between. This CDR3 contains 17 residues. This CDR3 is CASSDRNKGGLVNEQFF. In nucleotides, the CDR3 is TGTGCCAGCAGCGACCGTAATAAGGGGGGGCTGGTCAATGAGCAGTTCTTC.

The chain is built from TRBV5-1 and TRBJ2-5, with 7 bases identical to TRBD1. The CDR3 totals 15 residues. V was pared by 0 bases and J by 5 bases, with 7 bases of the junction left unmatched. Germline V gene data show CDR1 as SGHRS and CDR2 as YFSETQ. CDR3 sequence (DNA): TGCGCCAGCAGCTTGGAGGGGGCAGGGTGGGAGACCCAGTACTTC. It translates to CASSLEGAGWETQYF.

This sequence joins TRBV9 and TRBJ2-7, with 9 bases lining up with TRBD2. The trim removed 4 bases at V and 1 base at J, leaving 6 bases unmatched. CDR3 length: 15 amino acids. Germline values: CDR1 SGDLS, CDR2 YYNGEE. Here the CDR3 reads CASSPGGLASYEQYF. CDR3 in DNA: TGTGCCAGCAGCCCAGGGGGACTAGCATCCTACGAGCAGTACTTC.

This sequence joins TRBV28 and TRBJ1-2; 9 bases match TRBD1. The CDR3 consists of 15 residues. V trimming: 1 base; J trimming: 7 bases; junction bases outside the gene matches: 7. Germline lookup yields CDR1 MDHEN and CDR2 SYDVKM. The DNA of the CDR3 is TGTGCCAGCAGTTTATACCCGGGACAGGGCTCTGGCTACACCTTC. Amino acids: CASSLYPGQGSGYTF.

The chain employs TRBV5-6 and TRBJ1-6; maybe TRBD1 (6 bases). Germline values: CDR1 SGHDT, CDR2 YYEEEE. This CDR3 is built from 14 residues. V was clipped by 3 bases and J by 8 bases, with 12 bases between them. The CDR3, as DNA: TGTGCCAGCAGCTCCGGGACACCCGATTCACCCCTCCACTTT. This codes for CASSSGTPDSPLHF.